The present TCR beta chain was sequenced within a study of PD-1 blockade in classical Hodgkin lymphoma. General observations from the study: At baseline, newly diagnosed patients reportedly showed less TCR diversity than healthy donors. With respect to the repertoire differences, their causes, possibly disease activity or prior therapy, remain undefined.

V was clipped by 5 bases and J by 8 bases; unmatched bases: 8. The CDR3 contains 14 residues. Germline V gives CDR1 LNHDA, CDR2 SQIVND (reference sequence). TCRdb's table, derived via immunoSEQ multiplex PCR, lists solely in-frame clones and lacks some. The repertoire has roughly 70,000 clones, approximately 93% of them found once; the top ten carry about 2.6%. Details on this clone: Its antigen is unknown.

Time point denoted: newly diagnosed, previously untreated cHL patient sample. The study compared against PBMCs from newly diagnosed, untreated classical Hodgkin lymphoma. The TCR originated in a human donor with classical Hodgkin lymphoma. The sample consisted of peripheral blood mononuclear cells (PBMCs). The chain links TRBV19 to TRBJ1-1, with TRBD1 matching 10 bases. DNA for the CDR3: TGTGCCAGTAGTCGGCCGGGACAGGGGTTAGAAGCTTTCTTT. It translates to CASSRPGQGLEAFF.